The 19 T cell receptor beta chains listed next were all sequenced from one sample in a study of PD-1 blockade in mismatch repair-deficient tumors. Measured with immunoSEQ multiplex PCR; TCRdb has only the in-frame clones, and not every one. The data contain some 110,000 clones, 60% to 85% of them singletons. The sequences come from peripheral blood, collected 60 weeks after starting pembrolizumab. Receptors were obtained from an adult with mismatch repair-deficient cancer.

This chain links TRBV5-4 with TRBJ2-1, with a possible D match to TRBD2 (5 bases). Deletions cut 1 base from V and 4 bases from J, with 15 bases between. Germline V gene data show CDR1 as SGHNT and CDR2 as YYREEE (reference sequence). The length of the CDR3 is 16 residues. The CDR3 loop is CASSLFPPSGYNEQFF. As DNA, the CDR3 is TGTGCCAGCAGCTTGTTTCCTCCCTCGGGATACAATGAGCAGTTCTTC.

This clone was counted only a few times. This rearrangement joins TRBV9 to TRBJ2-5; D might be TRBD2 (5 bases). CDR3 length equals 14 residues. Germline CDR1 and CDR2: SGDLS and YYNGEE. Trimming removed 3 bases at V and 5 bases at J, with 14 bases between. The CDR3 DNA sequence: TGTGCCAGCAGCGATGGACTGGCTCGGGAGACCCAGTACTTC. Amino acid sequence: CASSDGLARETQYF.

V usage is TRBV2 and J usage is TRBJ2-7, with TRBD1 matching over 7 bases. Germline V CDR1 and CDR2: SNHLY, FYNNEI. V lost 6 bases to trimming and J lost 2 bases; unmatched junction nucleotides: 16. The CDR3 contains 17 residues. The CDR3 is CASRGNIGTATTYEQYF. CDR3 in DNA: TGTGCCAGCAGAGGGAATATTGGGACAGCGACTACCTACGAGCAGTACTTC.

The gene calls are TRBV7-9 and TRBJ1-5, with D unclear. Germline CDR1 and CDR2: SEHNR and FQNEAQ (reference sequence). This CDR3 is 14 amino acids long. V dropped 5 bases and J dropped 0 bases, with 8 bases sitting between them. The CDR3 coding sequence is TGTGCCAGCAGCCCCGTATATAGCAATCAGCCCCAGCATTTT. It codes for CASSPVYSNQPQHF.

This rearrangement joins TRBV7-9 to TRBJ2-3; a weak D match, TRBD2 (6 bases). The V end lost 3 bases, the J end lost 0 bases, and 19 bases lay between the germline ends. CDR3 length: 18 amino acids. Per germline, CDR1 SEHNR and CDR2 FQNEAQ (reference sequence). The CDR3: CASSFSLGGTSSTDTQYF. In DNA, the CDR3 is TGTGCCAGCAGCTTCTCTCTGGGCGGGACCTCTAGCACAGATACGCAGTATTTT.

The CDR3 reads CAEGESYSGNTIYF. CDR3 DNA: TGTGCCGAAGGGGAATCTTACTCTGGAAACACCATATATTTT. The rearrangement links TRBV30 to TRBJ1-3, with a possible D match to TRBD1 (5 bases). This CDR3 has 14 amino acids. Trimming pared 8 bases from V and 0 bases from J, leaving 14 bases between. Germline loops: CDR1 GTSNPN, CDR2 SVGIG (reference sequence).

J is TRBJ2-7 and V is TRBV5-1; no clear D. From germline, CDR1 is SGHRS and CDR2 YFSETQ. The CDR3 length is 13 residues. Trimming pared 1 base from V and 3 bases from J, leaving 8 bases between. The DNA for the CDR3 is TGCGCCAGCAGCTTGCGCAAGAGCTACGAGCAGTACTTC. This sequence encodes CASSLRKSYEQYF.

The CDR3 region is CASIPMGASEAFF. DNA of the CDR3: TGTGCCAGTATCCCTATGGGGGCAAGTGAAGCTTTCTTT. V and J are TRBV19 and TRBJ1-1; D possibly corresponds to TRBD1 (6 bases). Germline V gene sequence: CDR1 LNHDA, CDR2 SQIVND (reference sequence). Trimming took 7 bases from V and 7 from J, leaving 16 bases between them. This CDR3 contains 13 residues.

V gene TRBV19 combines with J gene TRBJ2-5, with D unclear. V dropped 3 bases and J dropped 1 base, with 9 bases sitting between them. CDR1 LNHDA and CDR2 SQIVND come from the germline V gene (reference sequence). The CDR3 covers 14 residues. CDR3 nucleotides: TGTGCCAGTAGTATCAGCTCCCCCCAAGAGACCCAGTACTTC. The encoded protein is CASSISSPQETQYF.

The chain uses TRBV7-3 and TRBJ2-1; D not certain. The germline V gene has CDR1 SGHTA and CDR2 FQGTGA. The CDR3 totals 12 residues. The V gene lost 3 bases and the J gene lost 3 bases, with 3 bases spanning the gap. Here the CDR3 reads CASSFDYNEQFF. CDR3 DNA sequence: TGTGCCAGCAGCTTTGACTACAATGAGCAGTTCTTC.

The J gene is TRBJ1-1, the V gene TRBV5-6; D call uncertain. The CDR3 runs to 15 residues. Trimming shortened V by 4 bases and J by 0 bases, and 13 bases separated the two germline ends. CDR1 and CDR2 from the germline V gene are SGHDT and YYEEEE. CDR3 coding DNA: TGTGCCAGCAGCGTCTTCAGTTATATGAACACTGAAGCTTTCTTT. Amino acids: CASSVFSYMNTEAFF.

The V gene is TRBV10-3, the J gene TRBJ2-3; no clear D gene. This CDR3 contains 15 residues. Germline CDR1 and CDR2: ENHRY and SYGVKD. Trimming stripped 4 bases from V and 0 bases from J, with 11 bases between. CDR3 nucleotide sequence: TGTGCCATCAGTGGAACCAGCGTCAGCACAGATACGCAGTATTTT. Amino acids: CAISGTSVSTDTQYF.

This chain connects TRBV5-1 to TRBJ2-7; perhaps TRBD2 as D (5 bases). V shed 2 bases and J shed 2 bases, with 8 bases lying between them. Looked up from germline, CDR1 is SGHRS and CDR2 is YFSETQ. The CDR3 consists of 13 residues. DNA of the CDR3: TGCGCCAGCAGCTTCGGGATGACCTACGAGCAGTACTTC. This codes for CASSFGMTYEQYF.

This clone was counted a few times. V and J are TRBV25-1 and TRBJ2-2; D ambiguous. Germline V lookup: CDR1 MGHDK, CDR2 SYGVNS. This CDR3 spans 11 amino acids. V shed 6 bases and J shed 6 bases, with 5 bases lying between them. The DNA of the CDR3 is TGTGCCAGCAGGTTTGCCGGGGAGCTGTTTTTT. It yields the protein CASRFAGELFF.

The chain couples TRBV13 to TRBJ1-1; weak D call: TRBD1 (5 bases). V was shortened by 4 bases and J by 0 bases, with 9 bases between the two germline ends. The germline V gene has CDR1 PRHDT and CDR2 FYEKMQ (reference sequence). The CDR3 is made up of 14 amino acids. CDR3 DNA: TGTGCCAGCAGCTCCGGGACCATGAACACTGAAGCTTTCTTT. Protein: CASSSGTMNTEAFF.

CDR3 residues: CASSSRMQGVDYEQYF. The CDR3, as DNA: TGTGCCAGCAGTTCCCGGATGCAGGGGGTAGACTACGAGCAGTACTTC. The J gene is TRBJ2-7, the V gene TRBV28, with 7 bases identical to TRBD1. V was clipped by 4 bases and J by 3 bases; unmatched bases: 12. The CDR3 sequence is 16 residues long. The germline gives CDR1 MDHEN, CDR2 SYDVKM.

CDR3 nucleotide sequence: TGTGCCAGCAGTGGGTGGACTAGCGGGGAAGATTACAATGAGCAGTTCTTC. Its protein product is CASSGWTSGEDYNEQFF. This chain joins TRBV27 and TRBJ2-1; TRBD2 agrees at 12 bases. V trimming: 5 bases; J trimming: 4 bases; junction bases outside the gene matches: 9. This CDR3 contains 17 residues. The germline V gene has CDR1 MNHEY and CDR2 SMNVEV (reference sequence).

This clone was observed a single time. The V gene is TRBV21-1, the J gene TRBJ1-3. TRBV21-1 corresponds to a pseudogene. The CDR3 has 17 residues. CDR3 sequence (DNA): TGTGCCAGCAGCAAAAGGTCGGACGGCTACTCTGGAAACACCATATATTTT. Encoded protein: CASSKRSDGYSGNTIYF.

The CDR3 protein is CASRTGSPDTQYF. The CDR3 DNA reads TGTGCCAGCAGAACAGGTTCCCCAGATACGCAGTATTTT. The chain is built from TRBV28 and TRBJ2-3; possible D gene TRBD1, 5 bases. Germline CDR1 MDHEN, CDR2 SYDVKM. V was pared by 6 bases and J by 4 bases, with 11 bases between. The CDR3 has 13 amino acids.